The source of this T cell receptor beta chain is a study of blood T cell repertoires in COVID-19. Measured with immunoSEQ multiplex PCR; TCRdb has only the in-frame clones, and not every one. The sample lists some 80,000 clones, over 75% seen once, with over 9.5% in the top ten. The specimen sequenced was peripheral blood. This receptor was taken from an elderly man with acute or convalescent COVID-19.

CDR3 in DNA: TGCGCCAGCAGCTTGGGGGCCGGACTAGTCAGGACCCAGTACTTC. As protein: CASSLGAGLVRTQYF. The J gene is TRBJ2-5, the V gene TRBV5-1; 7 nucleotides match TRBD2. This CDR3 is built from 15 residues. Germline-derived CDR1 and CDR2 are SGHRS and YFSETQ. Trimming at V came to 0 bases and at J to 7 bases, leaving 9 bases not matched to a gene.